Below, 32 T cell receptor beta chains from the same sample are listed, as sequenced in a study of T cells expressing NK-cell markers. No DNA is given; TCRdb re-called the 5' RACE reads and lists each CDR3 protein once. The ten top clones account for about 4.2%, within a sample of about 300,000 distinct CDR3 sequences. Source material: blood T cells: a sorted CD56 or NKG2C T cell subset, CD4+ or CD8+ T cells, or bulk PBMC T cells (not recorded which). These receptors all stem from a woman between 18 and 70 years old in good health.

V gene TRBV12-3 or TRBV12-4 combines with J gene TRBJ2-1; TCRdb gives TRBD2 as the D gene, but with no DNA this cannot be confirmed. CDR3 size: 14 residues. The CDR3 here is CASSLKGRGNEQFF.

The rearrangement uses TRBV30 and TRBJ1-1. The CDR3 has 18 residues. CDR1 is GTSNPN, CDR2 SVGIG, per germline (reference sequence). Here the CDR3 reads CAWSIPFNGISWIREAFF.

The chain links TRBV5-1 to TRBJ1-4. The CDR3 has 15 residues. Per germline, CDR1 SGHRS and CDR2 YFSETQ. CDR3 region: CASSYARTTNEKLFF.

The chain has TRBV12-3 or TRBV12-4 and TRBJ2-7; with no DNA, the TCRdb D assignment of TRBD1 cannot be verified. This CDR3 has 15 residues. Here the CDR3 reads CASSQGQGRTYEQYF.

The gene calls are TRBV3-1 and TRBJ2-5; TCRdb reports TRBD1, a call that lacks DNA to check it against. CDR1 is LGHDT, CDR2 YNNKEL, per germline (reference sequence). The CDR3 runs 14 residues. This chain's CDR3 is CASSARTARETQYF.

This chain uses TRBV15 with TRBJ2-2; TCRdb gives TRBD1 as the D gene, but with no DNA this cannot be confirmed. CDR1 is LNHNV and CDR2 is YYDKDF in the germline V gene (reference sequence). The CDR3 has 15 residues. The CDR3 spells CATSREQGYTGELFF.

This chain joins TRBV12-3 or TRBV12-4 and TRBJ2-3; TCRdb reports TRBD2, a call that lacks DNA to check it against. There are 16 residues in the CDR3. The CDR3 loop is CASRPGLAGTYGTQYF.

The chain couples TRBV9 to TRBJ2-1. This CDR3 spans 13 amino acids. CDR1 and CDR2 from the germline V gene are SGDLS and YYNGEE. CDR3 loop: CASSDSIRAEQFF.

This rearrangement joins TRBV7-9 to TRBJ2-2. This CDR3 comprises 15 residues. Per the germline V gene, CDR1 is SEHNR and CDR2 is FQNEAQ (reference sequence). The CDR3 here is CASSLDLHGTGELFF.

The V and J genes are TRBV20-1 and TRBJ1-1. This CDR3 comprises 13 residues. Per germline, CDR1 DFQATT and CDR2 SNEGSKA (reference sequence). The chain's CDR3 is CSARRALNTEAFF.

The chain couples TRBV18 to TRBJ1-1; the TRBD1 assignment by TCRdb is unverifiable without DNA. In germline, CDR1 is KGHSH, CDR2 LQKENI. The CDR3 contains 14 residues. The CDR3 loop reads CASSIQFRDSEAFF. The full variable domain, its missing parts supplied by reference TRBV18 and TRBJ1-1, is NAGVMQNPRHLVRRRGQEARLRCSPMKGHSHVYWYRQLPEEGLKFMVYLQKENIIDESGMPKERFSAEFPKEGPSILRIQQVVRGDSAAYFCASSIQFRDSEAFFGQGTRLTVV.

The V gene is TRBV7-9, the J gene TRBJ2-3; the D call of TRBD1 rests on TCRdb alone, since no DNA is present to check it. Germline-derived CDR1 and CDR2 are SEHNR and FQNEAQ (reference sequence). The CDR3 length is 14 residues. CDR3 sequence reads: CASSPRTPTDTQYF.

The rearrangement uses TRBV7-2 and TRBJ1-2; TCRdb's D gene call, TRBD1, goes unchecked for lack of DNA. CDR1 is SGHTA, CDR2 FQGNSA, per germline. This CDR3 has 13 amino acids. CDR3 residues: CASSTDSPYGYTF.

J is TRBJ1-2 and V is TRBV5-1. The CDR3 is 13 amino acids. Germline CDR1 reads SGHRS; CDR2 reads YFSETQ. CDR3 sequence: CASSLRANYGYTF. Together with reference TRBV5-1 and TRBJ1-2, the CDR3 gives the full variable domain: KAGVTQTPRYLIKTRGQQVTLSCSPISGHRSVSWYQQTPGQGLQFLFEYFSETQRNKGNFPGRFSGRQFSNSRSEMNVSTLELGDSALYLCASSLRANYGYTFGSGTRLTVV.

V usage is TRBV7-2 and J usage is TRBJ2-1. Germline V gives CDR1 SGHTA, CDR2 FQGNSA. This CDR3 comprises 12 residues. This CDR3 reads CASSLGVGEQFF. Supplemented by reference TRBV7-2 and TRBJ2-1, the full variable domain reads GAGVSQSPSNKVTEKGKDVELRCDPISGHTALYWYRQSLGQGLEFLIYFQGNSAPDKSGLPSDRFSAERTGGSVSTLTIQRTQQEDSAVYLCASSLGVGEQFFGPGTRLTVL.

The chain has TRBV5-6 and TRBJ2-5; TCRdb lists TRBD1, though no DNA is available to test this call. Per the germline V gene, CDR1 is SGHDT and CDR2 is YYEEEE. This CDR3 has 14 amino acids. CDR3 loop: CASSSPQFQETQYF. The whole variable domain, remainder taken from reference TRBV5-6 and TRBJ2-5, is DAGVTQSPTHLIKTRGQQVTLRCSPKSGHDTVSWYQQALGQGPQFIFQYYEEEERQRGNFPDRFSGHQFPNYSSELNVNALLLGDSALYLCASSSPQFQETQYFGPGTRLLVL.

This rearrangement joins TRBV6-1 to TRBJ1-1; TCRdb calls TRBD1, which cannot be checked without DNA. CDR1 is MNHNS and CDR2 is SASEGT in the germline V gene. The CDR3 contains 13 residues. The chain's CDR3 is CASSLQGMGEAFF.

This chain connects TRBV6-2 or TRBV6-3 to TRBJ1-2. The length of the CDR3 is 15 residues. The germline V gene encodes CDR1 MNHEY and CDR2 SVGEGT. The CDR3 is CASRSQGHSNYGYTF.

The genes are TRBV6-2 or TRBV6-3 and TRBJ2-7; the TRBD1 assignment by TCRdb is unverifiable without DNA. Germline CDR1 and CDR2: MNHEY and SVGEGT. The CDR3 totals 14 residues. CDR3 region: CASNQNRGPYEQYF.

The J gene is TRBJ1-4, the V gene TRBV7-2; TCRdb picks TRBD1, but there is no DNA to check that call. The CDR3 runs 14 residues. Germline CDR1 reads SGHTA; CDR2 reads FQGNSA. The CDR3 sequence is CASSIQGNDEKLFF.

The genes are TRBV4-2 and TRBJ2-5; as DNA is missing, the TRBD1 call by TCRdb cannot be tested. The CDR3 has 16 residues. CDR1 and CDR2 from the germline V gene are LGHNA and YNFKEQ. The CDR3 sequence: CASSQEAQGAWETQYF.

The CDR3 reads CSATRGGTDTQYF. The rearrangement joins TRBV20-1 to TRBJ2-3; as DNA is missing, the TRBD1 call by TCRdb cannot be tested. The CDR3 runs to 13 residues. Per the germline V gene, CDR1 is DFQATT and CDR2 is SNEGSKA (reference sequence).

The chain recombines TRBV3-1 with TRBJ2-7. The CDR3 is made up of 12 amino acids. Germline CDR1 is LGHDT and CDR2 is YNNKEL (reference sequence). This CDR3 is CASSQTSHEQYF.

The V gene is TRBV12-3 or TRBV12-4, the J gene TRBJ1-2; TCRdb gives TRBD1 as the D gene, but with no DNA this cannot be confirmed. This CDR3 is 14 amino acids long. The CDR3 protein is CASTPAGPVYGYTF.

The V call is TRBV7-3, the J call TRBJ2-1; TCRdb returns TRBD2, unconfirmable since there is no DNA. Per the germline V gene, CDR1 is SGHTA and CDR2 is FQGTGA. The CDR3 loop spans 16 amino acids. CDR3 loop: CASSPRLGSKYNEQFF.

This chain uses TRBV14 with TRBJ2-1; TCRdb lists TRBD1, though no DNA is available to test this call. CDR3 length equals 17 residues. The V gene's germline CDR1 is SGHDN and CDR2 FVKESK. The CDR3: CASSQDVGGGRRNEQFF.

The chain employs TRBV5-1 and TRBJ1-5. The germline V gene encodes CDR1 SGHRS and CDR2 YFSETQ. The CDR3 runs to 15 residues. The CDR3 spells CASSLAGRAWEPQHF.

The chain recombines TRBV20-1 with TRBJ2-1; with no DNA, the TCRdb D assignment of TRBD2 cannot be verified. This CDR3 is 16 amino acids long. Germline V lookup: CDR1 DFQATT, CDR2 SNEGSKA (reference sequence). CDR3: CSARDVEAGGVNEQFF.

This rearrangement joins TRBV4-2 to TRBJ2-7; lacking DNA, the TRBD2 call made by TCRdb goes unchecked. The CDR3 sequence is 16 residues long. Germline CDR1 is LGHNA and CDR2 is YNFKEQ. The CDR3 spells CASSHPGTSGSGEQYF.

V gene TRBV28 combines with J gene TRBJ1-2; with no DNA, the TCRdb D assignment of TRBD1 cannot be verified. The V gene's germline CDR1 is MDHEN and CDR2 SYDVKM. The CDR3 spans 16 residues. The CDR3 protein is CASSLDRGPIRYGYTF.

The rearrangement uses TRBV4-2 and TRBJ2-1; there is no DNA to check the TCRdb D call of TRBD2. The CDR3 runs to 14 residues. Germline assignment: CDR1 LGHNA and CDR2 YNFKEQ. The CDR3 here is CASSQAGGGHEQFF.

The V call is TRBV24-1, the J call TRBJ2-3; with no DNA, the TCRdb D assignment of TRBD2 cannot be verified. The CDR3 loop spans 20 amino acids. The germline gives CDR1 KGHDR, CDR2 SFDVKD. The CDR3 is CATSDLHTDRSGRAGDTQYF.